This is a list of T cell receptor beta chains from one sample in a study of a mutant IDH1 vaccine in newly diagnosed glioma. The repertoire was sequenced with immunoSEQ multiplex PCR; TCRdb's copy has only in-frame clones and lacks some. The sample lists some 42,000 clones, roughly 88% occurring once. These TCRs' antigens remain unknown. The sample in question was PBMCs, obtained from a glioma patient whose treatment included an IDH1 peptide vaccine. The receptors derive from a man between 35 and 55 years old with glioma. The CDR3 runs from the conserved cysteine through the conserved F or W. The D gene is left open where the match is weak. A clone size is listed for some rows: how often the clone was seen (once, few, many), or a class if it is expanded.

V,D,size,J,CDR3,DNA
TRBV7-2,.,.,TRBJ2-3,CASSLVGTRTDTQYF,TGTGCCAGCAGCTTAGTCGGCACCCGCACAGATACGCAGTATTTT
TRBV7-3,.,.,TRBJ2-3,CASSVSGVGDTQYF,TGTGCCAGCAGCGTCTCAGGGGTAGGGGATACGCAGTATTTT
TRBV5-1,TRBD2,.,TRBJ2-7,CASSFRTSGPTYEQYF,TGCGCCAGCAGCTTCCGGACTAGCGGGCCTACCTACGAGCAGTACTTC
TRBV5-1,TRBD1,.,TRBJ2-3,CASSEPWTGMADTQYF,TGCGCCAGCAGCGAGCCATGGACAGGGATGGCAGATACGCAGTATTTT
TRBV10-3,TRBD2,.,TRBJ2-5,CAIRAGGETQYF,TGTGCCATCAGAGCGGGGGGGGAGACCCAGTACTTC
TRBV19,TRBD2,.,TRBJ2-3,CASRLAGGPTDTQYF,TGTGCCAGTAGACTAGCGGGAGGGCCGACAGATACGCAGTATTTT
TRBV11-2,.,.,TRBJ2-3,CASSLGTLDTQYF,TGTGCCAGCAGCTTAGGGACCTTAGATACGCAGTATTTT
TRBV7-9,TRBD1,.,TRBJ1-2,CASSSRQGIKGYTF,TGTGCCAGCAGCTCAAGACAGGGAATAAAAGGCTACACCTTC
TRBV4-2,TRBD2,.,TRBJ2-3,CASSQGTSGSTDTQYF,TGTGCCAGCAGCCAAGGGACTAGCGGGAGCACAGATACGCAGTATTTT
TRBV5-4,TRBD2,.,TRBJ2-7,CASSWGLAGGSYEQYF,TGTGCCAGCAGCTGGGGGCTAGCGGGAGGATCCTACGAGCAGTACTTC
TRBV6-1,TRBD1,.,TRBJ1-2,CASSETDREGYGYTF,TGTGCCAGCAGTGAAACCGACAGGGAAGGATATGGCTACACCTTC
TRBV29-1,.,.,TRBJ2-7,CSVGGMAGRATFEQYF,TGCAGCGTTGGCGGCATGGCGGGCCGGGCGACGTTCGAGCAGTACTTC
TRBV28,TRBD2,.,TRBJ2-3,CVSGSGSDTQYF,TGTGTAAGCGGGAGTGGTTCAGATACGCAGTATTTT
TRBV7-9,.,.,TRBJ1-2,CASSPRGGRENYGYTF,TGTGCCAGCAGCCCCCGGGGTGGCAGGGAAAACTATGGCTACACCTTC
TRBV29-1,TRBD2,.,TRBJ2-1,CSAAPGLAGVNEQFF,TGCAGCGCGGCACCGGGACTAGCGGGAGTGAATGAGCAGTTCTTC
TRBV5-1,TRBD1,.,TRBJ1-2,CASSLGAGGKSGYTF,TGCGCCAGCAGCTTGGGCGCAGGGGGGAAGAGTGGCTACACCTTC
TRBV11-3,.,few,TRBJ1-1,CASSLRGAREAFF,TGTGCCAGCAGCCTTCGTGGGGCCCGGGAAGCTTTCTTT
TRBV11-2,.,few,TRBJ2-7,CASSLLDLGQGEQYF,TGTGCCAGCAGCTTATTGGACCTCGGGCAGGGGGAGCAGTACTTC
TRBV5-1,.,.,TRBJ2-7,CASSIIGLQEQYF,TGCGCCAGCAGTATAATAGGACTTCAGGAGCAGTACTTC
TRBV7-2,TRBD1,.,TRBJ2-2,CASSLRQGAGTGELFF,TGTGCCAGCAGCTTGCGACAGGGGGCTGGCACCGGGGAGCTGTTTTTT
TRBV4-1,TRBD2,.,TRBJ2-5,CASSGTSGNQETQYF,TGCGCCAGCAGCGGGACTAGCGGTAACCAAGAGACCCAGTACTTC
TRBV6-1,.,.,TRBJ2-6,CASSGGGPGANVLTF,TGTGCCAGCAGTGGAGGTGGCCCCGGGGCCAACGTCCTGACTTTC
TRBV7-3,.,.,TRBJ1-1,CASSSQGDTEAFF,TGTGCCAGCAGCTCCCAGGGAGACACTGAAGCTTTCTTT
TRBV28,TRBD1,.,TRBJ1-2,CASRRTGSYGYTF,TGTGCCAGCAGGCGGACAGGAAGCTATGGCTACACCTTC
TRBV6-6,.,.,TRBJ1-5,CASSYRVGNQPQHF,TGTGCCAGCAGTTACCGGGTGGGCAATCAGCCCCAGCATTTT
TRBV9,TRBD1,.,TRBJ1-4,CASSTSGTGGEKLFF,TGTGCCAGCAGCACATCCGGGACAGGGGGTGAAAAACTGTTTTTT
TRBV5-4,.,few,TRBJ2-7,CASSLEQDSYEQYF,TGTGCCAGCAGCTTGGAGCAGGACTCCTACGAGCAGTACTTC
TRBV5-4,.,.,TRBJ1-2,CASSSTLGPRRNTF,TGTGCCAGCAGCTCGACTCTGGGCCCCCGGAGGAACACCTTC
TRBV12-5,.,.,TRBJ2-7,CASGLGAGYEQYF,TGTGCTAGTGGTTTGGGTGCTGGGTACGAGCAGTACTTC
TRBV6-5,TRBD2,.,TRBJ2-3,CASSIPGTSGLYF,TGTGCCAGCAGCATACCAGGGACTAGCGGCCTATATTTT
TRBV7-3,.,.,TRBJ2-3,CASSLTKGDTQYF,TGTGCCAGCAGCTTAACGAAGGGCGATACGCAGTATTTT
TRBV25-1,.,.,TRBJ1-1,CASSAGAQTFF,TGTGCCAGCAGTGCCGGGGCTCAAACTTTCTTT
TRBV6-6,.,.,TRBJ1-3,CASSYGGLSGNTIYF,TGTGCCAGCAGTTATGGGGGACTCTCTGGAAACACCATATATTTT
TRBV6-1,TRBD1,.,TRBJ1-2,CASSNYRGGGYGYTF,TGTGCCAGCAGTAATTACAGGGGAGGAGGGTACGGCTACACCTTC
TRBV15,TRBD1,.,TRBJ2-3,CATSRAQGASLSDTQYF,TGTGCCACCAGCAGAGCCCAGGGGGCAAGTCTCTCAGATACGCAGTATTTT
TRBV11-2,.,.,TRBJ1-2,CASSRLGGYGYTF,TGTGCCAGCAGCCGTTTGGGCGGTTATGGCTACACCTTC
TRBV10-2,TRBD1,once,TRBJ2-7,CASEGDRNEQYF,TGCGCCAGCGAAGGGGACAGGAACGAGCAGTACTTC